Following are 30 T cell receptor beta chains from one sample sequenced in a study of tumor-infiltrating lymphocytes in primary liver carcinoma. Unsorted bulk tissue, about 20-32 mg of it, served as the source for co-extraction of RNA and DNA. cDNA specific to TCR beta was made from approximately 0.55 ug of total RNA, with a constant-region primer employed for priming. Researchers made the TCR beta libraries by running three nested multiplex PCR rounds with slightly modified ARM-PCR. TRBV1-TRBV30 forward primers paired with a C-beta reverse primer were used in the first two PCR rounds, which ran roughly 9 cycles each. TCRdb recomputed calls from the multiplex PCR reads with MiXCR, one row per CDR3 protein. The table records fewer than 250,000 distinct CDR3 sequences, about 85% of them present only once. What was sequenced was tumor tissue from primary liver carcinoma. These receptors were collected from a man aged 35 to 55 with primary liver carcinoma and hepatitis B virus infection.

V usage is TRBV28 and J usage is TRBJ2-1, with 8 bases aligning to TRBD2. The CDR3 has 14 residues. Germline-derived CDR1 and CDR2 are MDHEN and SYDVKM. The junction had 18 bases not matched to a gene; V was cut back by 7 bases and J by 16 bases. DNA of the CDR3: TGTGCCAGCAAAGCGGGGGCGGCGAGACTAGATGTATTCTTC. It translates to CASKAGAARLDVFF.

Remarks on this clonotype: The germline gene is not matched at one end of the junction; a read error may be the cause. Written as DNA, the CDR3 is TGTGCCAGCAGCTTGGTGCATCAGCCCCATCATTTT. This codes for CASSLVHQPHHF. This chain connects TRBV5-6 to TRBJ1-5; D remains ambiguous. CDR1 SGHDT and CDR2 YYEEEE come from the germline V gene. The CDR3 consists of 12 residues.

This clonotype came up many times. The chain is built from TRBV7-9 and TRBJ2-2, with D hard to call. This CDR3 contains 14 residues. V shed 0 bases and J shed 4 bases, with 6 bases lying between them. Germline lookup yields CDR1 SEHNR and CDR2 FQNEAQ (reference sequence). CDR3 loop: CASSLAAFTGELFF. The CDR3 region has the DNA TGTGCCAGCAGCTTAGCGGCCTTCACCGGGGAGCTGTTTTTT.

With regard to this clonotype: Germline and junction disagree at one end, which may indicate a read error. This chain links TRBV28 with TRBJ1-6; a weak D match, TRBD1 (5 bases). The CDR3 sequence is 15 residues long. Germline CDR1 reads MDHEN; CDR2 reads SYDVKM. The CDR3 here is CASSSQEGYNSLLHF. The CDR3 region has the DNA TGTGCCAGTAGCTCACAGGAAGGTTATAATTCACTCCTCCACTTT.

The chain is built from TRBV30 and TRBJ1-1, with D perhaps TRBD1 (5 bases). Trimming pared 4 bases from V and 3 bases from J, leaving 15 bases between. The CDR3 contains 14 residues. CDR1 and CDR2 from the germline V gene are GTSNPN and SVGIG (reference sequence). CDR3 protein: CAWMWGTVYTEAFF. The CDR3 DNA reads TGTGCCTGGATGTGGGGGACGGTGTACACTGAAGCTTTCTTT.

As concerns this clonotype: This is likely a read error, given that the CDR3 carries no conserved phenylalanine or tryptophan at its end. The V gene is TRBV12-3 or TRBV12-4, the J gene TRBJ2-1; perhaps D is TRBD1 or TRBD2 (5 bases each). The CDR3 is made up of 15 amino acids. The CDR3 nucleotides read TGTGCCAGCAATTTACAAGCGGCAGGGCCCCATGAGCAGTTCCTC. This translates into CASNLQAAGPHEQFL.

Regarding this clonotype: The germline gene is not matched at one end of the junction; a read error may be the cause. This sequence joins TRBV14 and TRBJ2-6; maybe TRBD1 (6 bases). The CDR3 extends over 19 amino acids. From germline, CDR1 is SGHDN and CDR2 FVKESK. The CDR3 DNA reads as TGCGCCAGCAGCCCACGATGGACAGTGCTCCTCTCTAGGGCCAACGTCCTGACTTTC. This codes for CASSPRWTVLLSRANVLTF.

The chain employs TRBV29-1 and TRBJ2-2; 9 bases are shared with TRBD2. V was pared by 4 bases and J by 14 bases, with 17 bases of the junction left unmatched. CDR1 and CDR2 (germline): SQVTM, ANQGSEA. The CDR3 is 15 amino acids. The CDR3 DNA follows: TGCAGCGTTGGGACTAGCGCGGCGAACACCTGGGTACTGTTTTTT. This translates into CSVGTSAANTWVLFF.

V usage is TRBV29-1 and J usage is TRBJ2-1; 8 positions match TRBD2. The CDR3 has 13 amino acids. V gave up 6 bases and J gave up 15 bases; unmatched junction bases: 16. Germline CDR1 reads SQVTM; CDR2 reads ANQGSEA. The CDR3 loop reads CSVQTTSGNERFF. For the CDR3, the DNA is TGCAGCGTCCAAACCACTAGCGGCAATGAACGGTTCTTC.

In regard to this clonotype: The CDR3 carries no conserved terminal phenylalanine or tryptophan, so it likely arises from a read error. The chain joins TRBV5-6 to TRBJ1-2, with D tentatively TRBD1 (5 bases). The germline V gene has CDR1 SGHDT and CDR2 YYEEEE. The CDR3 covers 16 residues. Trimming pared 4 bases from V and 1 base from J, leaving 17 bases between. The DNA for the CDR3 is TGTGCCAGCAGCCACAATTACCGGGACCATAACTATGGCTACACCTCC. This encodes CASSHNYRDHNYGYTS.

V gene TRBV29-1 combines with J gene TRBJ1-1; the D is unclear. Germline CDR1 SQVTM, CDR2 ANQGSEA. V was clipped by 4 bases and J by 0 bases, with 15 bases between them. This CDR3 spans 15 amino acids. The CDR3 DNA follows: TGCAGCGTTGCGGCGAGGTGGAGCATGAACACTGAAGCTTTCTTT. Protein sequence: CSVAARWSMNTEAFF.

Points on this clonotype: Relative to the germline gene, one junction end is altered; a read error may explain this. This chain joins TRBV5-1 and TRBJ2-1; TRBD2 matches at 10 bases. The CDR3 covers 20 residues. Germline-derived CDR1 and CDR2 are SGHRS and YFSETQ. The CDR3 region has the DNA TGCGCCAACAGCCCCGACAGACGATCGGCTAGCGGGAGCTCCTACAATGAGCAGTTCTTC. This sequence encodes CANSPDRRSASGSSYNEQFF.

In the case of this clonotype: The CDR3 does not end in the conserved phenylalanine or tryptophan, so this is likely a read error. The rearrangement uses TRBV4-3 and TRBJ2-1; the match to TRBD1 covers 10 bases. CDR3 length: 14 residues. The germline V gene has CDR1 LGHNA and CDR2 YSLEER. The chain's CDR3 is CAGSLDRGGNEQFL. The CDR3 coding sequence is TGCGCCGGCAGCCTGGACAGGGGGGGGAATGAGCAGTTCTTA.

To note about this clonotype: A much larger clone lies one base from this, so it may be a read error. The CDR3 DNA is TGTGCCAGCAGACGCTGGGTAGAGTCTGGAAACACCATATATTTT. As protein: CASRRWVESGNTIYF. The rearrangement links TRBV28 to TRBJ1-3; no reliable D call. Germline V gene sequence: CDR1 MDHEN, CDR2 SYDVKM. The CDR3 covers 15 residues. V shed 6 bases and J shed 1 base, with 13 bases lying between them. Filled out from reference TRBV28 and TRBJ1-3, the complete variable domain reads DVKVTQSSRYLVKRTGEKVFLECVQDMDHENMFWYRQDPGLGLRLIYFSYDVKMKEKGDIPEGYSVSREKKERFSLILESASTNQTSMYLCASRRWVESGNTIYFGEGSWLTVV.

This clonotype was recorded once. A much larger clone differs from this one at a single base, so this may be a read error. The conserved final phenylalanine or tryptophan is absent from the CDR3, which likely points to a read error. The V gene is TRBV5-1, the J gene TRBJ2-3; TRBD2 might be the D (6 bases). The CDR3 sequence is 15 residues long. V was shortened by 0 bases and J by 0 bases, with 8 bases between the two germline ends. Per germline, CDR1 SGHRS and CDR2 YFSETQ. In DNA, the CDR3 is TGCGCCAGCAGCTTGGGGACTACTAGCACAGATACGCAGTATTTA. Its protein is CASSLGTTSTDTQYL.

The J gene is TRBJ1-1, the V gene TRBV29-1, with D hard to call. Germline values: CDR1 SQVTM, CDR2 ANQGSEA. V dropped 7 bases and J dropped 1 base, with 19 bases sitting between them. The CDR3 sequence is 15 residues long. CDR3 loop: CSGEEEGYQNTEAFF. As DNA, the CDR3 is TGCAGCGGGGAAGAAGAAGGCTATCAGAACACTGAAGCTTTCTTT.

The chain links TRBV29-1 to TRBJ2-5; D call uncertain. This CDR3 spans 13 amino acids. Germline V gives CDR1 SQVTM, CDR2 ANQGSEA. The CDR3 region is CSATCDTQETQYF. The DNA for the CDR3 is TGCAGTGCTACGTGTGACACGCAAGAGACCCAGTACTTC.

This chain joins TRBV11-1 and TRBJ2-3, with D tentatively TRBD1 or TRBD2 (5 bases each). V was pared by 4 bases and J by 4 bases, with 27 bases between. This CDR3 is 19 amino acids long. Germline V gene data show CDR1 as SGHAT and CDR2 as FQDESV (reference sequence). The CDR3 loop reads CASSSGGSSIGARADTQYF. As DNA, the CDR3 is TGTGCCAGCAGCTCTGGGGGAAGCTCTATTGGGGCCCGCGCAGATACGCAGTATTTT.

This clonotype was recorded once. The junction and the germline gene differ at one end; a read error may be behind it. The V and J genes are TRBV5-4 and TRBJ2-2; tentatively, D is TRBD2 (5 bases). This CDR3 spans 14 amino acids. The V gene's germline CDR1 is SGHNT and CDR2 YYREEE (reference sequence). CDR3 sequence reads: CASSFDERTGELIF. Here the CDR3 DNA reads TGTGCCAGCAGCTTTGATGAACGCACCGGGGAGCTGATTTTT.

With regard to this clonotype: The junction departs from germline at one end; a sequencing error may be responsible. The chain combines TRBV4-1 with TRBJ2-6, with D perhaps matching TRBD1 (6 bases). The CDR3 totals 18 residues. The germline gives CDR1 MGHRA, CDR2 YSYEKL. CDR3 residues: CASSQARTGHSGANVLTF. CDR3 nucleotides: TGCGCCAGCAGCCAGGCCCGCACAGGGCACTCTGGGGCCAACGTTCTGACTTTC.

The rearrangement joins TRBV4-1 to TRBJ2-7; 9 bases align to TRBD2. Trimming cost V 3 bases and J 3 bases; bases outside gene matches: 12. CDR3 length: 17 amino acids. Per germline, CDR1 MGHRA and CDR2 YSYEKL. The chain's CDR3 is CASSQERTSVSVYEQYF. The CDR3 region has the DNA TGCGCCAGCAGCCAGGAGAGGACTAGCGTGAGTGTCTACGAGCAGTACTTC.

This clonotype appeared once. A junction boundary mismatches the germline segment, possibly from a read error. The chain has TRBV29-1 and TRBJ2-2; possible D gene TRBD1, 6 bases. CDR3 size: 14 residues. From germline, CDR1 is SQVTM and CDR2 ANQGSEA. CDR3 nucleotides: TGTAGCGTTGATTCAGGGGTGAACATCGGGGAGCTGTTTTTT. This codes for CSVDSGVNIGELFF.

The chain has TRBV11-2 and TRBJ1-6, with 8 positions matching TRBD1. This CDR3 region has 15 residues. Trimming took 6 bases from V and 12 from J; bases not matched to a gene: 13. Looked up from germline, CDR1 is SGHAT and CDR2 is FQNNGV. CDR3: CASSPEDRAYLPLHF. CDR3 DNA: TGTGCCAGCAGTCCCGAGGACAGGGCCTATTTACCCCTCCACTTT.

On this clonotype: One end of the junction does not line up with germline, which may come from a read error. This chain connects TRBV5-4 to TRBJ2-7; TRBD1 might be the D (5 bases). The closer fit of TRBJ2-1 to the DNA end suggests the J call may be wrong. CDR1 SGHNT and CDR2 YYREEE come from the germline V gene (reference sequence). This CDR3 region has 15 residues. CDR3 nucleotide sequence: TGTGCCATCAGCTCATCAGGGAAGGGCACTTGGGAGCAGTTCTTC. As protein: CAISSSGKGTWEQFF.

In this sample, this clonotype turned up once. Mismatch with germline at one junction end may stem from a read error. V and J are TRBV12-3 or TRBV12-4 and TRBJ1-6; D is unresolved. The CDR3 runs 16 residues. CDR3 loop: CTSSQDPFSSNSLLQF. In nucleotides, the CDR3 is TGTACCAGCAGCCAAGACCCTTTTTCTAGTAATTCACTCCTCCAATTT.

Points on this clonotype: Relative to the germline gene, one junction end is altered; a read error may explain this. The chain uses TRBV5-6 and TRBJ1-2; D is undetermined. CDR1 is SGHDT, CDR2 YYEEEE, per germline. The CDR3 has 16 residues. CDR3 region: CTSSSRDRIVNYGYTF. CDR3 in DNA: TGTACAAGCAGCTCCCGCGATAGGATCGTCAACTATGGTTACACCTTC.

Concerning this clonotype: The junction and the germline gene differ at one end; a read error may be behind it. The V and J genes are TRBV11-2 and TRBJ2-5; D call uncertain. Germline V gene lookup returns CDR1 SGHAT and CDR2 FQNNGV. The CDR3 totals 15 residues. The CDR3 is CANSPVGLNPETQYF. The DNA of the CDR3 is TGTGCCAACAGCCCCGTCGGGCTAAACCCAGAGACCCAGTACTTC.

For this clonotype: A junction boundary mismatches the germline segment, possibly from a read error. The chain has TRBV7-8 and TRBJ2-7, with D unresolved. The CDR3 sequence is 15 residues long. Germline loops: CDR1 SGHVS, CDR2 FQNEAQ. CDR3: CASSFHASFNYEQHF. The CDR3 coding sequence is TGTGCCAGCAGCTTCCATGCTAGTTTTAACTACGAGCAGCACTTC.

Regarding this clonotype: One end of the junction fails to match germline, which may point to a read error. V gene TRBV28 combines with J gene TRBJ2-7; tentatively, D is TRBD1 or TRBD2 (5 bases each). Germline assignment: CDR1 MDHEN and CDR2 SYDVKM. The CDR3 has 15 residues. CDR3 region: CTSSSPLGRVAEQYF. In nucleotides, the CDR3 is TGTACCAGCAGTTCCCCCTTGGGACGAGTCGCGGAGCAGTACTTC.

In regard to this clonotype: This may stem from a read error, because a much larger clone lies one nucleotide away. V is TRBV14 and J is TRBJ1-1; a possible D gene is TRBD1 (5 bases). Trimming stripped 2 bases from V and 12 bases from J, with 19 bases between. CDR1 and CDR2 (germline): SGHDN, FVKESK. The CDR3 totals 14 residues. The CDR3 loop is CASSQPTDRTESFF. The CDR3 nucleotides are TGTGCCAGCAGCCAACCGACAGACCGAACCGAATCTTTCTTT.